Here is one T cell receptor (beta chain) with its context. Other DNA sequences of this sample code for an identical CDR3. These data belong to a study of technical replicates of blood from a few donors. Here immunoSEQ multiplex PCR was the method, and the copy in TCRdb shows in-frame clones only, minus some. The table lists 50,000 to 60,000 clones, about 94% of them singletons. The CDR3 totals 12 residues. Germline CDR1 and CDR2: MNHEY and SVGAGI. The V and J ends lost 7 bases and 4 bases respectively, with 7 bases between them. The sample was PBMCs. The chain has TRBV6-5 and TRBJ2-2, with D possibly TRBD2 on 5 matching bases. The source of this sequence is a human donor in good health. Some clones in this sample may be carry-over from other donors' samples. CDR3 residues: CASTGGTGELFF. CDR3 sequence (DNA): TGTGCCAGCACCGGAGGCACCGGGGAGCTGTTTTTT.